This T cell receptor (beta chain) stems from a study of T cell responses to AZD1222 COVID-19 vaccine. Profiled with immunoSEQ multiplex PCR; TCRdb holds only in-frame clones, not every one. The sample records about 120,000 clones, about 89% being singletons. Germline V gene data show CDR1 as MNHEY and CDR2 as SVGEGT. This CDR3 has 13 amino acids. V lost 5 bases and J 8 bases, leaving 15 bases between the germline ends. General study findings and limits: Researchers took repertoire samples only after the peak T cell response had come. A mostly white British donor set with more females was recruited, and clonal diversity was possibly underestimated.

This clone was detected once. Its antigen remains unknown. V gene TRBV6-2 or TRBV6-3 combines with J gene TRBJ1-2; D is possibly TRBD1 (5 bases). This receptor was taken from an adult in good health. Material: peripheral blood, obtained on day 0 of AZD1222 vaccination. The CDR3 loop is CASSTSGTGGYTF. In DNA, the CDR3 is TGTGCCAGCAGTACTTCCGGGACCGGGGGCTACACCTTC.